This is a list of T cell receptor beta chains from one sample in a study of cytomegalovirus exposure and HLA in healthy donors. Some clones are missing from TCRdb's copy, which holds only in-frame ones; the method was immunoSEQ multiplex PCR. The data contain 59,000 or so clones, roughly 87% of them seen just once; the ten biggest clones take up about 15%. Sequenced: PBMCs. The source of these receptors is a young woman in good health and CMV-seronegative. Both conserved end residues are part of each CDR3. D genes are given only for firm matches. The size of a clone is reported for some rows only, either as once, few or many, or as a class for expanded clones.

.	TRBV30	TRBJ1-5	14	TRBD1	CAWNSGTGNQPQHF	TGTGCCTGGAATTCCGGGACAGGGAATCAGCCCCAGCATTTT
.	TRBV28	TRBJ2-5	14	.	CASSPGGRSQTQYF	TGTGCCAGCAGCCCGGGGGGCAGGAGCCAGACCCAGTACTTC
.	TRBV25-1	TRBJ2-1	16	.	CASSETLIPTTNEQFF	TGTGCCAGCAGTGAGACTCTTATTCCAACTACCAATGAGCAGTTCTTC
.	TRBV15	TRBJ1-3	16	TRBD1	CATSREYTQGADTIYF	TGTGCCACCAGCAGAGAATACACCCAGGGGGCGGACACCATATATTTT
.	TRBV27	TRBJ2-7	15	TRBD2	CASSFLAGGTAEQYF	TGTGCCAGCAGTTTTCTAGCGGGGGGCACCGCGGAGCAGTACTTC
.	TRBV19	TRBJ1-5	15	.	CASTAGAGNNQPQHF	TGTGCCAGTACCGCCGGAGCAGGGAACAATCAGCCCCAGCATTTT
.	TRBV20-1	TRBJ1-2	11	.	CSARAIYGYTF	TGCAGTGCTAGGGCCATCTATGGCTACACCTTC
.	TRBV30	TRBJ2-1	12	.	CAWSVRVNEQFF	TGTGCCTGGAGTGTCCGGGTCAATGAGCAGTTCTTC
.	TRBV4-1	TRBJ1-2	13	.	CASSPRGSYGYTF	TGCGCCAGCAGCCCTCGGGGTAGCTATGGCTACACCTTC
once	TRBV4-3	TRBJ1-1	12	.	CASSQDGGEAFF	TGCGCCAGCAGCCAAGATGGCGGTGAAGCTTTCTTT
.	TRBV5-4	TRBJ2-6	15	.	CASSGWRAGANVLTF	TGTGCCAGCAGCGGATGGAGAGCTGGGGCCAACGTCCTGACTTTC
.	TRBV10-3	TRBJ2-1	14	.	CAISELSGYNEQFF	TGTGCCATCAGTGAGCTAAGCGGCTACAATGAGCAGTTCTTC
.	TRBV7-9	TRBJ1-3	15	TRBD1	CASSGTGDFGNTIYF	TGTGCCAGCAGCGGGACAGGGGATTTCGGAAACACCATATATTTT
.	TRBV13	TRBJ1-1	15	.	CASSSRGGADTEAFF	TGTGCCAGCAGCTCCCGGGGGGGGGCGGACACTGAAGCTTTCTTT
.	TRBV5-4	TRBJ1-5	13	.	CASSLDRDQPQHF	TGTGCCAGCAGCTTGGACAGGGACCAGCCCCAGCATTTT
.	TRBV5-1	TRBJ2-7	14	.	CASRYEAQSYEQYF	TGCGCCAGCAGATATGAGGCCCAATCCTACGAGCAGTACTTC
.	TRBV11-3	TRBJ2-1	13	TRBD1	CASSQTGANEQFF	TGTGCCAGCAGCCAAACAGGGGCCAATGAGCAGTTCTTC
.	TRBV6-6	TRBJ1-2	13	TRBD1	CASILGGHYGYTF	TGTGCCAGCATCCTAGGGGGCCACTATGGCTACACCTTC
.	TRBV5-6	TRBJ2-7	12	.	CASSYGQSEQYF	TGTGCCAGCAGTTATGGACAGAGCGAGCAGTACTTC
.	TRBV6-1	TRBJ1-2	15	.	CASSDPGQPNYGYTF	TGTGCCAGCAGTGATCCCGGACAGCCTAACTATGGCTACACCTTC
.	TRBV5-1	TRBJ2-1	15	TRBD1	CASSGWTGFTNEQFF	TGCGCCAGCAGCGGGTGGACAGGATTCACCAATGAGCAGTTCTTC
.	TRBV7-3	TRBJ2-3	20	.	CASSLIGLGLGLGGTDTQYF	TGTGCCAGCAGCTTAATCGGCCTGGGTCTGGGGCTAGGTGGTACAGATACGCAGTATTTT
.	TRBV6-6	TRBJ2-7	13	.	CASSSSRASEQYF	TGTGCCAGCAGCTCATCCAGGGCCTCCGAGCAGTACTTC
.	TRBV28	TRBJ2-5	14	.	CASSRLQGRETQYF	TGTGCCAGCAGTCGTTTGCAGGGGCGGGAGACCCAGTACTTC
.	TRBV29-1	TRBJ2-1	15	TRBD1	CSVVDRAIEYNEQFF	TGCAGCGTTGTCGACAGGGCCATAGAGTACAATGAGCAGTTCTTC
.	TRBV30	TRBJ2-3	14	TRBD1	CAWRRQGNTDTQYF	TGTGCCTGGAGACGACAGGGGAACACAGATACGCAGTATTTT
.	TRBV30	TRBJ2-6	14	.	CATGAYSGANVLTF	TGTGCGACAGGAGCCTACTCTGGGGCCAACGTCCTGACTTTC
.	TRBV7-9	TRBJ2-7	14	.	CASSSRDKPYEQYF	TGTGCCAGCAGCTCCCGGGACAAGCCCTACGAGCAGTACTTC
.	TRBV6-6	TRBJ1-4	13	TRBD1	CASSYGTGEKLFF	TGTGCCAGCAGTTACGGGACAGGGGAAAAACTGTTTTTT
.	TRBV6-1	TRBJ2-7	16	TRBD1	CASSEVRGLSSYEQYF	TGTGCCAGCAGTGAAGTTAGGGGGCTGAGCTCCTACGAGCAGTACTTC
.	TRBV4-3	TRBJ2-2	17	TRBD2	CASSQDPRGRVTGELFF	TGCGCCAGCAGCCAAGATCCCCGCGGGAGGGTCACCGGGGAGCTGTTTTTT
.	TRBV10-3	TRBJ2-7	14	TRBD1	CAISPGQGSYEQYF	TGTGCCATCAGCCCGGGACAGGGTTCCTACGAGCAGTACTTC
.	TRBV5-5	TRBJ1-4	15	TRBD1	CASSNRGRTNEKLFF	TGTGCCAGCAGCAACAGGGGGCGGACTAATGAAAAACTGTTTTTT
.	TRBV9	TRBJ1-3	12	.	CASSPGGNTIYF	TGTGCCAGCAGCCCGGGTGGAAACACCATATATTTT
.	TRBV11-2	TRBJ2-3	17	TRBD2	CASSPRWSAGGTDTQYF	TGTGCCAGCAGCCCCCGGTGGTCAGCGGGAGGCACAGATACGCAGTATTTT
.	TRBV28	TRBJ1-1	13	TRBD1	CASTPGGRTEAFF	TGTGCCAGCACCCCAGGGGGCCGGACTGAAGCTTTCTTT
.	TRBV5-6	TRBJ2-1	15	TRBD1	CASSWGTGLYNEQFF	TGTGCCAGCAGCTGGGGGACAGGACTGTACAATGAGCAGTTCTTC
.	TRBV28	TRBJ2-3	15	TRBD1	CATEGQASSTDTQYF	TGTGCCACAGAGGGACAGGCATCTAGCACAGATACGCAGTATTTT
.	TRBV13	TRBJ2-7	17	TRBD1	CASSPFPGQGISYEQYF	TGTGCCAGCAGCCCATTCCCGGGACAGGGGATATCCTACGAGCAGTACTTC
.	TRBV6-6	TRBJ2-5	15	.	CASSYSIGGVETQYF	TGTGCCAGCAGTTACTCGATAGGAGGGGTAGAGACCCAGTACTTC
.	TRBV9	TRBJ2-3	16	TRBD1	CASSGRTGRGTDTQYF	TGTGCCAGCAGCGGACGGACAGGACGCGGCACAGATACGCAGTATTTT
.	TRBV9	TRBJ2-5	13	.	CASSVAGWETQYF	TGTGCCAGCAGCGTAGCAGGGTGGGAGACCCAGTACTTC
.	TRBV19	TRBJ1-1	11	.	CATREDTEAFF	TGTGCCACGCGGGAAGACACTGAAGCTTTCTTT
.	TRBV5-1	TRBJ1-2	15	TRBD1	CASSFADRTNYGYTF	TGCGCCAGCAGCTTTGCGGACAGGACTAACTATGGCTACACCTTC
.	TRBV5-1	TRBJ1-1	14	.	CASSHGGSGTEAFF	TGCGCCAGCAGCCACGGAGGGAGCGGCACTGAAGCTTTCTTT
.	TRBV6-4	TRBJ2-5	17	TRBD1	CASSDLGQGAPQETQYF	TGTGCCAGCAGTGACCTGGGACAGGGGGCCCCACAAGAGACCCAGTACTTC
.	TRBV19	TRBJ2-5	15	.	CASSDIQGSGETQYF	TGTGCCAGTAGTGATATACAGGGATCAGGGGAGACCCAGTACTTC
.	TRBV9	TRBJ2-2	13	.	CASSFSLTGELFF	TGTGCCAGCAGCTTTAGCCTCACCGGGGAGCTGTTTTTT
few	TRBV7-9	TRBJ1-6	15	TRBD1	CASSYGQGWDSPLHF	TGTGCCAGCAGCTACGGACAGGGTTGGGATTCACCCCTCCACTTT
.	TRBV6-9	TRBJ2-1	17	.	CASSSLIPPTSYNEQFF	TGTGCCAGCAGTTCCCTAATCCCTCCCACCTCCTACAATGAGCAGTTCTTC
.	TRBV9	TRBJ2-3	13	TRBD2	CASSAGTTDTQYF	TGTGCCAGCAGCGCCGGGACTACCGATACGCAGTATTTT